This TCR beta chain was sequenced for a study of glioma-infiltrating T cells after dendritic cell vaccination. Concerning this clone itself: The target antigen is unknown.

Study-wide results and limits: The cohort had few patients with full blood and tumor sets.

With 4 bases removed from V and 1 base from J, the gap between germline ends came to 6 bases. From germline, CDR1 is MNHNS and CDR2 SASEGT. The CDR3 covers 13 residues. Libraries were prepared by immunoSEQ multiplex PCR; TCRdb keeps only in-frame clonotypes and omits some of them. In the table there are 85,000 or so clones, 85% of which are singletons. This sample's time point: after dendritic cell vaccination, including at tumor progression/relapse. The chain uses TRBV6-1 and TRBJ2-3; D unresolved. The TCR originated in a human donor with glioblastoma. Sequenced here: blood, sampled after dendritic cell vaccination. The CDR3 DNA reads as TGTGCCAGCAGTGGCCAGGGCACAGATACGCAGTATTTT. Translating it yields CASSGQGTDTQYF.